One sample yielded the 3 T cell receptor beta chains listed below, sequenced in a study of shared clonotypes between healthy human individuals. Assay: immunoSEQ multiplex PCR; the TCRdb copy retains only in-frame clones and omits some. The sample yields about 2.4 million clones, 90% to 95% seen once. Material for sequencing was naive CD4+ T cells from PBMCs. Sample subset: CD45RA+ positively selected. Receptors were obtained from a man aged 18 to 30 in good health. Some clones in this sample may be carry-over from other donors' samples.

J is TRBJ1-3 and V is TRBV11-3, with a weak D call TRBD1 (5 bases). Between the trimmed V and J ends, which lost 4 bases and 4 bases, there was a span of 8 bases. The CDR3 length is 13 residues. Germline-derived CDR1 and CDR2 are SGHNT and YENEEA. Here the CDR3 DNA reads TGTGCCAGCAGCTCCAGGGTAGGAAACACCATATATTTT. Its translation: CASSSRVGNTIYF.

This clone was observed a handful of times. The CDR3 bases are TGTGCCAGCAGCCCAGGGACAGGCAATAGGCCCCAGCATTTT. Its protein product is CASSPGTGNRPQHF. The V and J genes are TRBV7-9 and TRBJ1-5; 8 nucleotides align to TRBD1. Germline CDR1 and CDR2: SEHNR and FQNEAQ (reference sequence). This CDR3 contains 14 residues. Trimming took 5 bases from V and 9 from J; bases not matched to a gene: 9.

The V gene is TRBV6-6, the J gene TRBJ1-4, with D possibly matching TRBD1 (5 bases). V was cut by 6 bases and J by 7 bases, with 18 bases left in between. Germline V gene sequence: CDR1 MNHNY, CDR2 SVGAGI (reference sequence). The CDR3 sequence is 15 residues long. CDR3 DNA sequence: TGTGCCAGCAGACTTCAAAGGGACGCCGTTGAAAAACTGTTTTTT. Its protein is CASRLQRDAVEKLFF.